This note documents a single TCR beta chain sequence. Its cognate antigen has yet to be identified. No base qualities exist here, and no much larger clone lies one base off it. The sample comes from a study of glioma-infiltrating T cells (dated by TCRdb to about 2016). Describing the broader study: Sequencing of TCR alpha- and beta-chain repertoires was performed on glioma tissue, on non-neoplastic brain tissue, and on matched peripheral blood mononuclear cells. To gauge divergence between tissue and blood T-cell populations, every tissue-infiltrating repertoire was compared against the peripheral blood repertoire from the same patient. Three low-grade glioma patients, about 8 primary glioblastoma patients, and three non-glioma patients who contributed non-neoplastic brain tissue made up the paired cohort. Paper-wide results and their limitations: Very few CDR3 sequences were found to be shared between tissue and blood, and this scarcity was attributed to high CDR3 diversity and limited sampling. VJ-independent divergence between tissue and blood was below expectation in non-neoplastic patients but above expectation in all gliomas, especially low-grade gliomas. Small numbers underpinned the group comparisons: about 8 glioblastoma patients, three low-grade glioma patients and three non-neoplastic patients.

The iRepertoire nested amplicon-rescue multiplex PCR (arm-PCR) platform was used to amplify TCR alpha and beta CDR3 regions from RNA. The input for one-step reverse transcription and amplification was roughly 85-400 ng of tissue mRNA or PBMC total RNA. Following bead purification, Illumina adapters were added by a secondary multiplex PCR, and the libraries were gel-purified between 200 and 400 bp. Libraries carried internal 6-nucleotide barcodes used for demultiplexing. The libraries were sequenced on an Illumina MiSeq using 2x220 or 2x250 nucleotide paired-end reads. As for the authors' bioinformatics: Paired reads were merged using FLASH 1.2.11 and aligned with BWA-MEM to the GRCh37 human genome, and TRA and TRB reads were then extracted. For V and J assignment, an IMGT-derived reference of cassette sequences and CDR3 motifs that included pseudogenes was used. Three-frame translation of reads was performed, and productive CDR3s were defined as those with a C...FGXG motif and no stop codons. A clonotype was defined as a unique combination of a V-J cassette pair and a CDR3 amino acid sequence. Reads were filtered by Hamming distance, with the threshold set by the sequence error rate of each sample in mapped regions. Clones were called with MiXCR by TCRdb after fastp trimmed the public reads at Q25, and only in-frame beta chains were retained. Identical CDR3 proteins give one entry, which carries the most common genes and DNA. TCRdb's processing, not the authors' own work, is the source of the V and J calls. In all, the sample holds about 180,000 distinct CDR3 sequences, and about 40% of those were seen once. The top ten hold over 4% of the sample.

Reading the germline V gene gives CDR1 MDHEN and CDR2 SYDVKM. At the junction V is shortened by 4 bases and J by 2 bases; bases outside the gene matches: 9. The CDR3 numbers 16 residues from cysteine through phenylalanine. The entry retains the CDR3 DNA only, 48 bases that are in frame from base 1. The sequence was obtained from a human donor with low-grade glioma or glioblastoma, undergoing nonglioma brain surgery, or in good health (not recorded which). The chain is assembled from TRBV28 and TRBJ2-3, with 7 middle bases fitting TRBD2. The sample was glioma tissue, nonneoplastic brain tissue, or PBMCs (not recorded which). The CDR3 protein: CASSSLGSGHTDTQYF. The DNA sequence reads TGTGCCAGCAGTTCCCTGGGTAGCGGGCACACAGATACGCAGTATTTT.